This T cell receptor beta chain came from a study of regulatory T cells in long-lasting Graves disease. Regarding the study as a whole: Newly diagnosed Graves' patients had higher TCR diversity than persistent ones.

Time point given: newly diagnosed GD, antithyroid drugs for less than 3 months. Construction of the TCR library relied on RNA isolated from PBMCs. Many counts were recorded for this clonotype. Its target is not known. Libraries of TCR beta came from iRepertoire HTBI primers plus Arm-PCR of CDR3 regions. In TCRdb, the multiplex PCR reads were re-called with MiXCR into one record per CDR3 protein. The sample yields 400,000 to 500,000 distinct CDR3 sequences, around 13% seen once. This same sample was also taken into another study, of T cells in Graves' hyperthyroidism and ophthalmopathy.

The source of this sequence is a woman aged 45-65 years with Graves disease. Material: peripheral blood mononuclear cells (PBMCs), obtained at new diagnosis, from a patient treated with antithyroid drugs.

The CDR3 loop reads CSAREGEADTQYF. CDR3 bases: TGCAGTGCTAGAGAAGGAGAGGCAGATACGCAGTATTTT. The chain employs TRBV20-1 and TRBJ2-3; D gene ambiguous. V lost 0 bases to trimming and J lost 4 bases, with 8 bases between them. Germline-derived CDR1 and CDR2 are DFQATT and SNEGSKA (reference sequence). This CDR3 region has 13 residues.